A single sample is the source of the 29 T cell receptor beta chains below, sequenced in a study of CD8+CD57+ T cells in acquired aplastic anemia. Both TCR beta VDJ combination and CDR3 sequence profiling were carried out. Genomic DNA was the template for this profiling. TCRdb analysed the reads with MiXCR anew, one entry per CDR3 protein. The sample has around 250,000 distinct CDR3 sequences; 55% to 60% are singletons. Material for sequencing was sorted CD4+, CD8+, or CD8+CD57+ T cells (not recorded which) from PBMCs. The receptors originated from a human donor with severe aplastic anemia or a healthy control (not recorded which).

This chain connects TRBV11-3 to TRBJ2-2; the match to TRBD1 covers 8 bases. Germline V gives CDR1 SGHNT, CDR2 YENEEA. Trimming at V came to 5 bases and at J to 4 bases, leaving 12 bases not matched to a gene. The CDR3 is 17 residues long. The CDR3 nucleotides are TGTGCCAGCAGCACCGTTCAGGGGGCTAGGGGCACCGGGGAGCTGTTTTTT. Its translation: CASSTVQGARGTGELFF.

This chain uses TRBV29-1 with TRBJ2-7, with 7 nucleotides matching TRBD1. With 6 bases clipped from V and 3 bases from J, the junction kept 5 bases outside the gene matches. In germline, CDR1 is SQVTM, CDR2 ANQGSEA. The CDR3 length is 12 residues. The CDR3 here is CSVRDSHYEQYF. The CDR3 DNA follows: TGCAGCGTACGGGACAGCCACTACGAGCAGTACTTC.

On this clonotype: Compared with germline, one end of the junction differs, possibly owing to a read error. The chain has TRBV15 and TRBJ1-6; TRBD1 is a possible D gene (5 bases). This CDR3 is built from 16 residues. Germline CDR1 LNHNV, CDR2 YYDKDF (reference sequence). CDR3 amino acids: CATGRDPGRGYSPLHF. In DNA form, the CDR3 reads TGTGCCACCGGCAGAGATCCGGGACGGGGATATTCACCCCTCCACTTT.

This clonotype was counted between two and nine times. The rearrangement uses TRBV5-1 and TRBJ2-7; 11 bases fit TRBD1. This CDR3 is built from 14 residues. Germline-derived CDR1 and CDR2 are SGHRS and YFSETQ. J gave up 5 bases and V 4 bases, and 5 bases lay outside the gene matches. CDR3 sequence reads: CASSGDRGSDEQYF. In DNA form, the CDR3 reads TGCGCCAGCAGCGGGGACAGGGGGAGCGACGAGCAGTACTTC. The full variable domain, its missing parts supplied by reference TRBV5-1 and TRBJ2-7, is KAGVTQTPRYLIKTRGQQVTLSCSPISGHRSVSWYQQTPGQGLQFLFEYFSETQRNKGNFPGRFSGRQFSNSRSEMNVSTLELGDSALYLCASSGDRGSDEQYFGPGTRLTVT.

This clonotype is a singleton in its sample. The V call is TRBV12-3 or TRBV12-4, the J call TRBJ1-1; D remains unclear. CDR3 length: 12 amino acids. Trimming took off 2 bases at V and 6 bases at J, with 7 bases between the two ends. CDR3 loop: CASSLWDAEAFF. CDR3 sequence (DNA): TGTGCCAGCAGTTTATGGGATGCTGAAGCTTTCTTT.

The chain links TRBV7-6 to TRBJ2-7; TRBD1 or TRBD2 may be the D gene (5 bases each). CDR1 and CDR2 from the germline V gene are SGHVS and FNYEAQ. V was shortened by 1 base and J by 1 base, with 11 bases between the two germline ends. This CDR3 spans 15 amino acids. CDR3 DNA sequence: TGTGCCAGCAGCTTAGAGCGAGGGGAGTCCTACGAGCAGTACTTC. As protein: CASSLERGESYEQYF.

This clonotype was seen only a few times. V usage is TRBV20-1 and J usage is TRBJ1-6; D is unresolved. The CDR3 runs to 14 residues. Germline CDR1 is DFQATT and CDR2 is SNEGSKA (reference sequence). V was cut by 5 bases and J by 3 bases, with 11 bases left in between. CDR3 nucleotide sequence: TGCAGTGCTGGCGAAGAGAGCTATAATTCACCCCTCCACTTT. Its translation: CSAGEESYNSPLHF.

V usage is TRBV7-2 and J usage is TRBJ2-5, with TRBD1 as a possible D gene (6 bases). Germline V gene data show CDR1 as SGHTA and CDR2 as FQGNSA. V was shortened by 5 bases and J by 2 bases, with 18 bases between the two germline ends. CDR3 length equals 16 residues. The CDR3 here is CASSPGPGTLQETQYF. Here the CDR3 DNA reads TGTGCCAGCAGCCCCGGGCCGGGGACACTACAAGAGACCCAGTACTTC. Combining the CDR3 with reference TRBV7-2 and TRBJ2-5 gives the whole variable domain GAGVSQSPSNKVTEKGKDVELRCDPISGHTALYWYRQSLGQGLEFLIYFQGNSAPDKSGLPSDRFSAERTGGSVSTLTIQRTQQEDSAVYLCASSPGPGTLQETQYFGPGTRLLVL.

This clonotype was counted ten times or more. Sequence at one end of the junction differs from germline and may be a read error. This chain links TRBV7-7 with TRBJ2-5, with TRBD2 matching 7 bases. The germline CDR1 and CDR2 sequences are SSHAT and FNYEAQ (reference sequence). The CDR3 is made up of 14 amino acids. The CDR3 bases are TGTGCTAGCAGCTCCCGAGCGGGGCAAAAGACCCAGTACTTC. It translates to CASSSRAGQKTQYF.

The V and J genes are TRBV29-1 and TRBJ1-2; maybe TRBD1 (6 bases). The CDR3 length is 14 residues. Deletions cut 6 bases from V and 8 bases from J, with 22 bases between. CDR1 and CDR2 from the germline V gene are SQVTM and ANQGSEA. CDR3 bases: TGCAGCGTCGTGCCAGCTGGGGGGGCCGGGGGCTACACCTTC. Translated, it gives CSVVPAGGAGGYTF.

This clonotype was detected once. V is TRBV10-3 and J is TRBJ2-5; possible D gene TRBD1, 5 bases. The germline gives CDR1 ENHRY, CDR2 SYGVKD. The V end was cut by 3 bases, the J end by 3 bases, with 14 bases between. This CDR3 is 15 amino acids long. The CDR3, as DNA: TGTGCCATCAGTGAAACAGGTGGCGAGAAAGAGACCCAGTACTTC. Its protein product is CAISETGGEKETQYF.

The gene calls are TRBV2 and TRBJ2-4, with 10 nucleotides matching TRBD2. The J call is in doubt because the DNA end fits TRBJ2-7 better. In germline, CDR1 is SNHLY, CDR2 FYNNEI. The CDR3 loop spans 15 amino acids. This CDR3 reads CASSQDLAGAYEQYF. CDR3 sequence (DNA): TGTGCCAGCAGCCAGGACCTAGCGGGGGCCTACGAGCAGTACTTC.

The sample holds many counts of this clonotype. This chain links TRBV29-1 with TRBJ2-1; 9 positions match TRBD1. V dropped 3 bases and J dropped 2; count of bases not matched to a gene: 2. The length of the CDR3 is 14 residues. Germline V gene lookup returns CDR1 SQVTM and CDR2 ANQGSEA. CDR3 residues: CSVEGQGAYNEQFF. The CDR3 DNA sequence: TGCAGCGTTGAGGGACAGGGCGCCTACAATGAGCAGTTCTTC.

This chain links TRBV5-5 with TRBJ1-6; a possible D gene is TRBD1 (5 bases). There are 13 residues in the CDR3. CDR1 is SGHKS and CDR2 is YYEKEE in the germline V gene (reference sequence). Deletions cut 0 bases from V and 11 bases from J, with 9 bases between. This chain's CDR3 is CASSLATRAPLHF. The CDR3 bases are TGTGCCAGCAGCTTGGCTACCAGGGCACCCCTCCACTTT.

The chain is built from TRBV19 and TRBJ2-7, with D perhaps TRBD1 (5 bases). This CDR3 is 14 amino acids long. Looked up from germline, CDR1 is LNHDA and CDR2 is SQIVND (reference sequence). Trimming removed 3 bases at V and 3 bases at J, with 12 bases between. The CDR3 spells CASSISGAYYEQYF. CDR3 nucleotides: TGTGCCAGTAGTATTTCTGGGGCATACTACGAGCAGTACTTC.

CDR3 coding DNA: TGTGCCAGCAGCTTGGGGGGGGGACAGGGTTACGAGCAGTACTTC. As protein: CASSLGGGQGYEQYF. The chain uses TRBV7-2 and TRBJ2-7; 9 nucleotides line up with TRBD1. Germline assignment: CDR1 SGHTA and CDR2 FQGNSA. V lost 3 bases and J lost 4; bases outside the gene matches: 7. The length of the CDR3 is 15 residues.

This clonotype was counted between two and nine times. This chain uses TRBV4-3 with TRBJ2-3, with D possibly matching TRBD1 (5 bases). Trimming left V 2 bases short and J 2 bases short, with 8 bases between. The CDR3 is made up of 14 amino acids. Per the germline V gene, CDR1 is LGHNA and CDR2 is YSLEER. The CDR3 coding sequence is TGCGCCAGCAGCCAACTGACAGCCACAGATACGCAGTATTTT. Protein sequence: CASSQLTATDTQYF.

This clonotype has ten or more counts. This chain joins TRBV12-3 or TRBV12-4 and TRBJ1-5; 7 bases are shared with TRBD1. The V gene end was trimmed by 0 bases and the J gene end by 3 bases; junction bases not matched to a gene: 5. The CDR3 contains 16 residues. The CDR3 bases are TGTGCCAGCAGTTTAGCCTGGGACAGTAACAATCAGCCCCAGCATTTT. Amino acid sequence: CASSLAWDSNNQPQHF.

This rearrangement joins TRBV2 to TRBJ1-2; tentatively, D is TRBD1 (5 bases). V was clipped by 9 bases and J by 3 bases, with 17 bases between them. Germline V gene data show CDR1 as SNHLY and CDR2 as FYNNEI. The CDR3 contains 14 residues. Here the CDR3 reads CASTERGWDYGYTF. The CDR3 bases are TGTGCCAGTACCGAACGGGGCTGGGACTATGGCTACACCTTC.

A few counts support this clonotype. A much larger clone sits a single nucleotide away, making a read error possible. The rearrangement joins TRBV6-5 to TRBJ1-2; D may be TRBD1 (5 bases). Germline CDR1 and CDR2: MNHEY and SVGAGI. The CDR3 length is 15 residues. The CDR3 spells CDSSYSTGGSYGYTF. CDR3 bases: TGTGACAGCAGTTACTCGACGGGGGGTAGCTATGGCTACACCTTC.

This clonotype was counted at least ten times. This rearrangement joins TRBV12-3 or TRBV12-4 to TRBJ2-5; 8 nucleotides match TRBD1. Trimming cost V 5 bases and J 12 bases; bases outside gene matches: 14. The CDR3 is made up of 14 amino acids. The CDR3 DNA sequence: TGTGCCAGCAGTCCCCAGGGGGGACAGGCTACGAAGTACTTC. This encodes CASSPQGGQATKYF.

The chain is built from TRBV2 and TRBJ2-7; a weak D match, TRBD1 (5 bases). The germline V and J ends were trimmed by 7 bases and 0 bases, with 10 bases remaining between them. Per germline, CDR1 SNHLY and CDR2 FYNNEI. This CDR3 region has 13 residues. CDR3 region: CASKTETSYEQYF. The CDR3 region has the DNA TGTGCCAGCAAGACAGAGACCTCCTACGAGCAGTACTTC. Full variable domain (rest looked up from reference TRBV2 and TRBJ2-7): EPEVTQTPSHQVTQMGQEVILRCVPISNHLYFYWYRQILGQKVEFLVSFYNNEISEKSEIFDDQFSVERPDGSNFTLKIRSTKLEDSAMYFCASKTETSYEQYFGPGTRLTVT.

To note about this clonotype: Sequence at one end of the junction differs from germline and may be a read error. The V gene is TRBV19, the J gene TRBJ1-3, with D maybe TRBD1 (6 bases). Germline values: CDR1 LNHDA, CDR2 SQIVND (reference sequence). This CDR3 has 15 amino acids. This chain's CDR3 is CASSLDRSSGNTINF. CDR3 in DNA: TGTGCCAGTAGCCTCGACAGGTCCTCTGGAAACACCATAAATTTT. The variable domain in full, with the rest retrieved from reference TRBV19 and TRBJ1-3, is DGGITQSPKYLFRKEGQNVTLSCEQNLNHDAMYWYRQDPGQGLRLIYYSQIVNDFQKGDIAEGYSVSREKKESFPLTVTSAQKNPTAFYLCASSLDRSSGNTINFGEGSWLTVV.

Ten or more counts support this clonotype. The chain combines TRBV6-4 with TRBJ1-1; D perhaps matches TRBD1 (6 bases). Trimming took 6 bases from V and 1 from J, leaving 15 bases between them. The CDR3 covers 15 residues. Looked up from germline, CDR1 is MRHNA and CDR2 is SNTAGT. The CDR3 coding sequence is TGTGCCAGCAGGAACCGTACGGGACAGAACACTGAAGCTTTCTTT. Translating gives CASRNRTGQNTEAFF.

This clonotype has at least ten counts. V usage is TRBV2 and J usage is TRBJ2-2; D uncertain. The CDR3 consists of 13 residues. Germline values: CDR1 SNHLY, CDR2 FYNNEI. V was cut by 4 bases and J by 4 bases, with 7 bases left in between. The CDR3 here is CASSGSATGELFF. The DNA of the CDR3 is TGTGCCAGCAGTGGTTCGGCCACCGGGGAGCTGTTTTTT. Looking up the rest from reference TRBV2 and TRBJ2-2 gives the full variable domain: EPEVTQTPSHQVTQMGQEVILRCVPISNHLYFYWYRQILGQKVEFLVSFYNNEISEKSEIFDDQFSVERPDGSNFTLKIRSTKLEDSAMYFCASSGSATGELFFGEGSRLTVL.

This clonotype was observed a handful of times. This chain joins TRBV5-5 and TRBJ2-5; TRBD2 is a possible D gene (6 bases). CDR3 length equals 16 residues. Germline CDR1 and CDR2: SGHKS and YYEKEE (reference sequence). Trimming cost V 4 bases and J 2 bases, with 18 bases left between them. CDR3 protein: CASSPALAGGQETQYF. As DNA, the CDR3 is TGTGCCAGCAGCCCAGCGTTGGCTGGGGGGCAAGAGACCCAGTACTTC. Variable domain in full (rest from reference TRBV5-5 and TRBJ2-5): DAGVTQSPTHLIKTRGQQVTLRCSPISGHKSVSWYQQVLGQGPQFIFQYYEKEERGRGNFPDRFSARQFPNYSSELNVNALLLGDSALYLCASSPALAGGQETQYFGPGTRLLVL.

The rearrangement joins TRBV7-6 to TRBJ2-3, with a weak D call TRBD2 (5 bases). In germline, CDR1 is SGHVS, CDR2 FNYEAQ. The CDR3 spans 12 residues. Trimming pared 5 bases from V and 5 bases from J, leaving 8 bases between. CDR3 DNA: TGTGCCAGCAGCCGGCGGGTAGATACGCAGTATTTT. Translating it yields CASSRRVDTQYF. Full variable domain (rest looked up from reference TRBV7-6 and TRBJ2-3): GAGVSQSPRYKVTKRGQDVALRCDPISGHVSLYWYRQALGQGPEFLTYFNYEAQQDKSGLPNDRFSAERPEGSISTLTIQRTEQRDSAMYRCASSRRVDTQYFGPGTRLTVL.

The chain is built from TRBV20-1 and TRBJ1-1; D remains unclear. Germline CDR1 reads DFQATT; CDR2 reads SNEGSKA (reference sequence). Trimming pared 6 bases from V and 5 bases from J, leaving 7 bases between. CDR3 size: 10 residues. For the CDR3, the DNA is TGCAGTGCCTTCGTAACTGAAGCTTTCTTT. Translation gives CSAFVTEAFF.

The V call is TRBV7-9, the J call TRBJ1-2; possible D gene TRBD1, 5 bases. Germline loops: CDR1 SEHNR, CDR2 FQNEAQ (reference sequence). Trimming took off 4 bases at V and 1 base at J, with 13 bases between the two ends. The CDR3 loop spans 15 amino acids. CDR3 protein: CASSSPGQSNYGYTF. The CDR3 DNA reads as TGTGCCAGCAGCTCTCCGGGGCAGAGTAACTATGGCTACACCTTC.